These 23 T cell receptor beta chains share one sample of origin, sequenced in a study of long-term antiretroviral therapy in people with HIV. The authors ran the immunoSEQ assay, v3.0, at survey level. The table came from immunoSEQ multiplex PCR; TCRdb's copy has only in-frame clones and leaves some out. The repertoire holds more than 10,000 clones, 70% to 80% seen once, with about 20% in the top ten. This specimen consisted of unsorted PBMCs, obtained 0.5 years before starting antiretroviral therapy. The receptors come from a woman aged 35 to 49 with HIV.

This chain links TRBV7-9 with TRBJ1-6; no firm D call. CDR1 and CDR2 (germline): SEHNR, FQNEAQ (reference sequence). V lost 7 bases, J lost 7 bases, and 17 bases lay in between. The CDR3 contains 15 residues. The CDR3 is CASNLSEDINSPLHF. CDR3 bases: TGTGCCAGCAACCTTTCAGAAGACATCAATTCACCCCTCCACTTT.

This clone was observed a few times. The chain couples TRBV18 to TRBJ1-1; tentative D call: TRBD1 (5 bases). Germline V gene lookup returns CDR1 KGHSH and CDR2 LQKENI. Trimming removed 5 bases from V and 1 base from J, with 11 bases in between. The CDR3 runs to 14 residues. The CDR3 DNA is TGTGCCAGCTCATATTTAACAGGGAACACTGAAGCTTTCTTT. This gives the protein CASSYLTGNTEAFF.

The rearrangement links TRBV18 to TRBJ2-2; D gene unclear. Germline CDR1 is KGHSH and CDR2 is LQKENI. Trimming removed 6 bases from V and 5 bases from J, with 10 bases in between. The length of the CDR3 is 13 residues. The CDR3 region has the DNA TGTGCCAGCTCTGCCGGGCTTACCGGGGAGCTGTTTTTT. Translating it yields CASSAGLTGELFF.

The chain's CDR3 is CASSQVAWDIQYF. The DNA for the CDR3 is TGCGCCAGCAGCCAAGTTGCGTGGGACATTCAGTACTTC. The V and J genes are TRBV4-1 and TRBJ2-4; D gene unclear. This CDR3 contains 13 residues. Trimming took 1 base from V and 8 from J, leaving 9 bases between them. The germline V gene has CDR1 MGHRA and CDR2 YSYEKL.

The chain links TRBV19 to TRBJ1-2; 9 bases line up with TRBD1. Per germline, CDR1 LNHDA and CDR2 SQIVND (reference sequence). Germline trimming cut 3 bases from V and 3 bases from J; bases unmatched to any gene: 5. This CDR3 region has 15 residues. CDR3: CASSIPWDRDYGYTF. CDR3 coding DNA: TGTGCCAGTAGTATTCCCTGGGACAGGGACTATGGCTACACCTTC.

CDR3 protein: CASSWRDRGSEKLFF. In nucleotides, the CDR3 is TGTGCCAGCAGCTGGAGGGACAGGGGAAGTGAAAAACTGTTTTTT. The gene calls are TRBV5-4 and TRBJ1-4; 10 bases line up with TRBD1. J was trimmed by 7 bases and V by 3 bases; bases with no gene match: 6. Germline CDR1 and CDR2: SGHNT and YYREEE (reference sequence). This CDR3 comprises 15 residues. Complete variable domain (other parts from reference TRBV5-4 and TRBJ1-4): ETGVTQSPTHLIKTRGQQVTLRCSSQSGHNTVSWYQQALGQGPQFIFQYYREEENGRGNFPPRFSGLQFPNYSSELNVNALELDDSALYLCASSWRDRGSEKLFFGSGTQLSVL.

The rearrangement links TRBV19 to TRBJ1-1; no clear D. V shed 7 bases and J shed 1 base, with 4 bases lying between them. Per germline, CDR1 LNHDA and CDR2 SQIVND (reference sequence). CDR3 length: 11 residues. The chain's CDR3 is CASTWNTEAFF. DNA for the CDR3: TGTGCCAGTACTTGGAACACTGAAGCTTTCTTT.

This clone turned up a few times. The genes are TRBV10-3 and TRBJ2-7; TRBD1 agrees at 10 bases. V lost 0 bases to trimming and J lost 5 bases; unmatched junction nucleotides: 4. From germline, CDR1 is ENHRY and CDR2 SYGVKD. The CDR3 contains 15 residues. DNA of the CDR3: TGTGCCATCAGTGAGTCGCGGACAGGGGGGGACGAGCAGTACTTC. Translation gives CAISESRTGGDEQYF.

The chain recombines TRBV15 with TRBJ2-7; D gene ambiguous. The length of the CDR3 is 14 residues. The V end was cut by 3 bases, the J end by 5 bases, with 14 bases between. Germline V lookup: CDR1 LNHNV, CDR2 YYDKDF (reference sequence). CDR3 sequence reads: CATSSYTPQDEQYF. CDR3 nucleotides: TGTGCCACCAGCAGCTACACCCCCCAGGACGAGCAGTACTTC.

This rearrangement joins TRBV10-2 to TRBJ2-3, with D possibly matching TRBD2 (5 bases). The CDR3 has 17 residues. Trimming took off 2 bases at V and 0 bases at J, with 15 bases between the two ends. Germline V gene sequence: CDR1 WSHSY, CDR2 SAAADI. The CDR3 DNA reads TGCGCCAGCAGTGAGATCGGCTTGAGGACTAGCACAGATACGCAGTATTTT. This codes for CASSEIGLRTSTDTQYF.

The chain recombines TRBV7-2 with TRBJ1-2; 12 bases line up with TRBD1. The CDR3 covers 15 residues. V lost 1 base, J lost 7 bases, and 4 bases stayed unmatched. CDR1 SGHTA and CDR2 FQGNSA come from the germline V gene. The CDR3 protein is CASSLGGQGATGYTF. The CDR3 DNA follows: TGTGCCAGCAGCTTAGGGGGACAGGGGGCGACTGGCTACACCTTC.

V and J are TRBV18 and TRBJ2-6; the D gene could be TRBD1 or TRBD2 (5 bases each). CDR3 length equals 17 residues. Trimming took 1 base from V and 0 from J, leaving 10 bases between them. In germline, CDR1 is KGHSH, CDR2 LQKENI. CDR3 DNA sequence: TGTGCCAGCTCACCACTGCCGGGGCTCTCTGGGGCCAACGTCCTGACTTTC. It yields the protein CASSPLPGLSGANVLTF.

For the CDR3, the DNA is TGTGCCAGCAGCTTGGGACAGGAAAAATACTACACCTTC. Translating it yields CASSLGQEKYYTF. This chain uses TRBV5-4 with TRBJ1-2, with a weak D call TRBD1 (6 bases). Germline V CDR1 and CDR2: SGHNT, YYREEE (reference sequence). The V and J ends lost 0 bases and 10 bases respectively, with 13 bases between them. The CDR3 is made up of 13 amino acids.

This clone was counted only a few times. The V and J genes are TRBV7-9 and TRBJ2-7; 8 nucleotides align to TRBD2. The CDR3 runs to 14 residues. With 5 bases clipped from V and 4 bases from J, the junction kept 7 bases outside the gene matches. The germline CDR1 and CDR2 sequences are SEHNR and FQNEAQ (reference sequence). CDR3 nucleotides: TGTGCCAGCAGCCTTCTCGGGGGGGAGTACGAGCAGTACTTC. Translating it yields CASSLLGGEYEQYF.

The CDR3 bases are TGCAGCGTTGATTGGAGCAATGAGCAGTTCTTC. Its protein is CSVDWSNEQFF. V is TRBV29-1 and J is TRBJ2-1; D remains unclear. Germline V gene data show CDR1 as SQVTM and CDR2 as ANQGSEA. V lost 3 bases and J lost 6, with 6 bases in between. This CDR3 has 11 residues.

The chain uses TRBV6-5 and TRBJ1-2; 7 bases are a match to TRBD1. V trimming: 6 bases; J trimming: 4 bases; junction bases outside the gene matches: 8. The germline gives CDR1 MNHEY, CDR2 SVGAGI. This CDR3 region has 14 residues. CDR3 sequence (DNA): TGTGCCAGCAGCATTGGAGGGGGCAGCTATGGCTACACCTTC. It is translated as CASSIGGGSYGYTF.

The chain employs TRBV7-8 and TRBJ2-2, with unresolved D. This CDR3 comprises 14 residues. CDR1 is SGHVS and CDR2 is FQNEAQ in the germline V gene. The V gene lost 1 base and the J gene lost 2 bases, with 5 bases spanning the gap. CDR3 residues: CASSLGGNTGELFF. Written as DNA, the CDR3 is TGTGCCAGCAGCTTAGGGGGAAACACCGGGGAGCTGTTTTTT.

The genes are TRBV4-1 and TRBJ1-5; weak D call: TRBD1 (6 bases). The CDR3 is 18 residues long. Germline lookup yields CDR1 MGHRA and CDR2 YSYEKL. Trimming took 0 bases from V and 2 from J, leaving 17 bases between them. The chain's CDR3 is CASSQEKTGHLGNQPQHF. CDR3 DNA: TGCGCCAGCAGCCAAGAGAAGACGGGACATTTGGGCAATCAGCCCCAGCATTTT.

The gene calls are TRBV5-6 and TRBJ2-4, with a weak D call TRBD2 (6 bases). CDR3 length: 14 residues. The germline V gene has CDR1 SGHDT and CDR2 YYEEEE. V dropped 4 bases and J dropped 6 bases, with 14 bases sitting between them. In nucleotides, the CDR3 is TGTGCCAGCAGCGCGGGGATCTGGGGAAACATTCAGTACTTC. It encodes CASSAGIWGNIQYF. Filled out from reference TRBV5-6 and TRBJ2-4, the complete variable domain reads DAGVTQSPTHLIKTRGQQVTLRCSPKSGHDTVSWYQQALGQGPQFIFQYYEEEERQRGNFPDRFSGHQFPNYSSELNVNALLLGDSALYLCASSAGIWGNIQYFGAGTRLSVL.

The rearrangement joins TRBV30 to TRBJ1-1, with D possibly TRBD1 on 6 matching bases. Germline V gene data show CDR1 as GTSNPN and CDR2 as SVGIG (reference sequence). The ends were cut back, 0 bases at V and 5 bases at J, with 19 bases in the middle. The CDR3 length is 16 residues. The CDR3 spells CAWSVRGPRDVTEAFF. As DNA, the CDR3 is TGTGCCTGGAGTGTACGGGGGCCCCGAGATGTTACTGAAGCTTTCTTT.

The gene calls are TRBV11-2 and TRBJ2-7; no clear D. Trimming removed 1 base from V and 3 bases from J, with 10 bases in between. The CDR3 runs 14 residues. Germline CDR1 and CDR2: SGHAT and FQNNGV. Here the CDR3 DNA reads TGTGCCAGCAGCTTAGCTTACTCCTACTACGAGCAGTACTTC. Its translation is CASSLAYSYYEQYF.

The V call is TRBV5-6, the J call TRBJ2-7; 8 bases line up with TRBD1. CDR1 SGHDT and CDR2 YYEEEE come from the germline V gene. V trimming: 3 bases; J trimming: 4 bases; junction bases outside the gene matches: 6. The CDR3 length is 14 residues. CDR3 amino acids: CASSSTRGLYEQYF. The CDR3 coding sequence is TGTGCCAGCAGCTCTACCAGGGGGCTGTACGAGCAGTACTTC. The full variable domain, its missing parts supplied by reference TRBV5-6 and TRBJ2-7, is DAGVTQSPTHLIKTRGQQVTLRCSPKSGHDTVSWYQQALGQGPQFIFQYYEEEERQRGNFPDRFSGHQFPNYSSELNVNALLLGDSALYLCASSSTRGLYEQYFGPGTRLTVT.

The genes are TRBV5-1 and TRBJ1-5; D is ambiguous. The CDR3 runs to 13 residues. Looked up from germline, CDR1 is SGHRS and CDR2 is YFSETQ. Trimming took 1 base from V and 8 from J, leaving 10 bases between them. The CDR3 sequence: CASSLSGSEPQHF. In nucleotides, the CDR3 is TGCGCCAGCAGCTTGTCGGGTTCTGAGCCCCAGCATTTT.